This T cell receptor (beta chain) appears in the sequencing data of a study of PD-1 blockade in classical Hodgkin lymphoma. Described time point: cycle 4 day 1 (C4D1), after five to seven weeks of nivolumab. Relapse after autologous stem cell transplantation occurred in every patient, and brentuximab vedotin exposure varied. Thawed PBMCs supplied CD8+ T cells via magnetic negative selection. TCRdb's table, derived via immunoSEQ multiplex PCR, lists solely in-frame clones and lacks some. The repertoire has about 15,000 clones, roughly nine tenths of them found once; the top ten carry around 18%. The CDR3 has 15 amino acids. Germline CDR1 and CDR2: MNHEY and SMNVEV (reference sequence). The V end was cut by 2 bases, the J end by 14 bases, with 22 bases between.

The sample was CD8+ T cells from blood, taken before the fourth cycle of nivolumab. The V and J genes are TRBV27 and TRBJ2-1; the D is unclear. The TCR sequence derives from a human donor with classical Hodgkin lymphoma. As DNA, the CDR3 is TGTGCCAGCAGTTTAATTGGCGCGACCCCTGAGTTGGAGTTCTTC. Its protein is CASSLIGATPELEFF.